The clone carrying this T cell receptor (beta chain) was seen only once. Other DNA sequences in this specimen translate into the identical CDR3. This sample is part of a study of blood T cell repertoires in COVID-19. Germline V CDR1 and CDR2: MDHEN, SYDVKM. The trim removed 6 bases at V and 2 bases at J, leaving 6 bases unmatched. This CDR3 has 14 residues. Recruited during active infection, patients (from Seattle) were subsequently followed longitudinally. Per the authors' pipeline: Estimation of nucleated cell counts was performed using reference gene primer amplification. The method was immunoSEQ multiplex PCR; TCRdb's version includes in-frame clones alone and lacks a portion of them. Clonal size and the V and J genes are those of that table, whereas D and trimming came from the DNA. The repertoire holds about 300,000 clones, with approximately 84% as singletons.

Material: peripheral blood. J is TRBJ2-5 and V is TRBV28; 7 bases align to TRBD1. The TCR was taken from a human donor with COVID-19, enrolled during active disease. The donor label of this sample is uncertain. The CDR3 coding sequence is TGTGCCAGCAGCCTACAGGGGATACAAGAGACCCAGTACTTC. It is translated as CASSLQGIQETQYF.